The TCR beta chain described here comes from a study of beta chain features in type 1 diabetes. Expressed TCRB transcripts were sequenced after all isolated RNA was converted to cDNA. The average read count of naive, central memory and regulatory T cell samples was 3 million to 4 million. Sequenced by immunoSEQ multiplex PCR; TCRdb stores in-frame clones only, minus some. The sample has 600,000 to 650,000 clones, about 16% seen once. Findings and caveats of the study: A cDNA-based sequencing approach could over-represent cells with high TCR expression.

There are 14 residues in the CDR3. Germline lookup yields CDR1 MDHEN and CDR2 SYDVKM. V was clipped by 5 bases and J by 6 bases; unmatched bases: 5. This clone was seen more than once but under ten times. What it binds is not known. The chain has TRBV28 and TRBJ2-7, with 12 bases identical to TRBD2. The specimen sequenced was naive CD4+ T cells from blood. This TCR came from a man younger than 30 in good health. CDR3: CASSTLAGGFEQYF. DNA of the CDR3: TGTGCCAGCAGTACCCTAGCGGGGGGGTTCGAGCAGTACTTC.